This T cell receptor (beta chain) was documented in a study of cytomegalovirus exposure and HLA in healthy donors. Overall study: In an early release, HLA-typed donors contributed 77 million or so unique TCR sequences.

Germline values: CDR1 MDHEN, CDR2 SYDVKM. This CDR3 has 14 residues. Whole-study findings and limits: According to a later analysis, most TCR beta chains associated with CMV appeared HLA-restricted. A likely sequencing artifact accounted for one observed cluster of highly shared sequence variants. Reportedly, TCR beta sequences accurately predicted HLA-A and HLA-B alleles in most subjects.

The study ran its PCR with 60 Vbeta and 13 Jbeta primers. Profiling relied on immunoSEQ multiplex PCR, and the TCRdb table lists in-frame clones only, not all of them. The table shows around 90,000 clones, with less than 65% occurring only once. As regards this clone: The antigen is unknown.

This chain joins TRBV28 and TRBJ2-5, with 8 bases aligning to TRBD1. With the DNA end fitting TRBJ2-7 better, the J assignment may be wrong. The sequencing sample was made of PBMCs. The sequence derives from a woman in her 30s in good health and CMV-seropositive. CDR3 nucleotide sequence: TGTGCCATCGCGCCGGGACAGGTATCCTACGAGCAGTACTTC. Its protein is CAIAPGQVSYEQYF.